This T cell receptor (beta chain) emerged from a study of blood T cells in healthy people across ages (dated by TCRdb to the mid-2010s). Regarding the research as a whole: In model experiments, template switching captured roughly one uniquely barcoded TCR beta cDNA molecule for every two T cells. The donors were split into four age groups: young (average around 17 years), middle-aged (about 40), aged (approximately 60) and long-lived (about 82). To avoid experimental bias, donors of different ages were randomly spread across the sequencing lanes. Using deep sequencing normalized with unique cDNA molecular identifiers, the study measured how TCR beta repertoire diversity changes with age. Using the same blood draw, the study looked at two additional independent replicas of 1 million unique cDNA reads for two donors, one aged 18 to 30 and the other aged 80 or older. Overall study outcomes, separate from this receptor: Because the CMV infection status of the donors was unknown, age-related changes in expanded clonotypes may potentially have been confounded. Estimates of total diversity based on one million sequenced T cells were regarded as lower bounds and as underestimates. The percentage of naive T cells measured by flow cytometry correlated strongly with observed TCR beta diversity. Conclusive comparison of naive and antigen-experienced compartments was prevented by the profiling of bulk unsorted PBMCs. Compared with the aged group, the long-lived group had more naive CD4+ T cells, fewer expanded clones and increased TCR diversity, a pattern suggesting age selection. As age increased, observed TCR beta diversity per million T cells dropped in a roughly linear way, and a significant reduction was already evident by age about 36.

V sheds 3 bases and J sheds 4 bases, leaving 7 bases between their ends. The germline V gene (reference sequence) gives CDR1 as MNHEY and CDR2 as SMNVEV. Inclusive of the bounding cysteine and phenylalanine, the CDR3 is 14 residues long. Of the read, only the CDR3 DNA is kept; its 42 bases are in frame from base 1. Donors were a few dozen systemically healthy Caucasian individuals from Russia aged roughly 6 to 100 years. Each donor gave approximately 9.3 milliliters of peripheral blood, collected into EDTA-treated Vacutainer tubes. Ficoll-Paque density-gradient centrifugation was used to isolate PBMCs, with at least 6 million obtained per sample. Trizol reagent was used to extract total RNA from PBMCs, with at least 6 micrograms per sample. The percentages of naive CD45RAhigh/CD27high T cells were determined by flow cytometry on a PBMC aliquot from every donor. Libraries came from 5' RACE. Sequencing was carried out with an Illumina HiSeq 2500. A second PCR of roughly 6 to 11 cycles was run with a J-beta primer mix and a sample-barcoded 5' primer. Each TCR beta cDNA molecule received a unique molecular identifier from a template-switch 5' adaptor carrying 12 random nucleotides. Each sample yielded at least 2.5 million CDR3-containing paired-end reads. First-strand cDNA was synthesized from all RNA with the Mint cDNA synthesis kit, primed by a TRBC-specific oligonucleotide. All cDNA was treated with uracil-DNA glycosylase and then went through a first 18-cycle PCR with the universal primers M1SS and BC2_uni_R. Processing in the source paper ran as follows. Each sample was normalized by randomly selecting 1 million high-quality reads, each carrying a distinct molecular identifier. Reads sharing molecular identifiers were discarded rather than binned into consensus sequences. MiTCR, run with a Q25 quality threshold and the strictest error-elimination algorithm, handled CDR3 identification, clonotype clustering and error correction. Lower-bound total TCR beta diversity was estimated with a nonparametric unseen species model using Euler transformation. TCRdb reprocessing: public reads trimmed at Q25 with fastp, clones called with MiXCR, in-frame beta chains kept. Rows matching on CDR3 protein sequence are summarized as one entry with the most common DNA and genes. TCRdb's processing, not the authors', yielded these V and J calls. The sample profile shows about a million distinct CDR3 sequences; around 46% of them were found once. The top ten clones comprise about an eighth of the sample.

This clonotype has more than one count but fewer than ten. The target of this receptor is not known. No quality values exist for individual bases; no much larger clone is one base distant. This receptor was obtained from a man younger than 40 in good health. The rearranged segments are TRBV27 and TRBJ1-6; the D gene identity is not certain. The material sequenced was blood. The CDR3 reads CASSLPGYNSPLHF. The nucleotides read TGTGCCAGCAGTTTGCCGGGGTATAATTCACCCCTCCACTTT.